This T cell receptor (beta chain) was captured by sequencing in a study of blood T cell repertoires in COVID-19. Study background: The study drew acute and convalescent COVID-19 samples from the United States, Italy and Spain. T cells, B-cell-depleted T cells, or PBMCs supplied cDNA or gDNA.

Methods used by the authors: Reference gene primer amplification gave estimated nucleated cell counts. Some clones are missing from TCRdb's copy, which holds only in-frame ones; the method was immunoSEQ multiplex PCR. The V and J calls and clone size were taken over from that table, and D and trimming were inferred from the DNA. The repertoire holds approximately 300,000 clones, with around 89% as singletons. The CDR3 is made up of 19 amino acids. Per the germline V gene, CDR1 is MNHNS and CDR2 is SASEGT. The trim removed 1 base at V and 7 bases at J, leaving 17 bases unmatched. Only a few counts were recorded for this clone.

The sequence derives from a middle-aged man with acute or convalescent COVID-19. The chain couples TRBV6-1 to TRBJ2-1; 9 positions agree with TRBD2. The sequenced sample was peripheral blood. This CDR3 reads CASSEDLLPQRGVPNEQFF. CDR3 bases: TGTGCCAGCAGTGAAGACCTTCTTCCTCAGCGGGGGGTGCCAAATGAGCAGTTCTTC.